This T cell receptor (beta chain) was sequenced during a study of shared clonotypes between healthy human individuals. In the original workflow: Sequence data from immunoSEQ were junction-only and lacked quality scores; consequently, filtering differed. Data came from immunoSEQ multiplex PCR; TCRdb stores just in-frame clones and leaves some out. The DNA was the basis for D and trimming; V, J and clone size are from that table. The profile shows some 470,000 clones, about three quarters of them singletons. Unmatched junction bases numbered 8, after V lost 4 bases and J lost 6 bases. CDR1 is WSHSY and CDR2 is SAAADI in the germline V gene. CDR3 length: 16 amino acids.

This receptor was identified in a woman aged 40 to 50 in good health. Some clones in this sample may be carry-over from other donors' samples. The sample taken for sequencing was PBMCs. The rearrangement links TRBV10-2 to TRBJ2-7; TRBD2 matches at 14 bases. CDR3 sequence: CASSGGTSGSSGEQYF. The CDR3 nucleotides read TGCGCCAGCAGTGGGGGGACTAGCGGGAGTTCAGGCGAGCAGTACTTC.